The 28 T cell receptor beta chains reported below all come from one sample, sequenced in a study of blood T cell repertoires in COVID-19. TCRdb's copy holds only in-frame clones and misses some; the assay was immunoSEQ multiplex PCR. The sample records around 130,000 clones, about 88% being singletons. Material for sequencing was peripheral blood. The receptors originated from a man in his fifties with active COVID-19.

The gene calls are TRBV19 and TRBJ2-7; 8 bases match TRBD1. This CDR3 region has 15 residues. In germline, CDR1 is LNHDA, CDR2 SQIVND (reference sequence). Trimming removed 6 bases from V and 2 bases from J; junction bases left unmatched: 9. CDR3 protein: CASRARTGPAYEQYF. The CDR3 DNA follows: TGTGCCAGTAGAGCTAGGACAGGGCCGGCCTACGAGCAGTACTTC.

This chain joins TRBV2 and TRBJ1-4, with D possibly being TRBD1 (6 bases). V shed 7 bases and J shed 8 bases, with 14 bases lying between them. Germline V gene data show CDR1 as SNHLY and CDR2 as FYNNEI. The CDR3 runs to 13 residues. The CDR3 spells CASMNRVGEKLFF. CDR3 DNA sequence: TGTGCCAGCATGAACAGGGTCGGGGAAAAACTGTTTTTT.

The chain links TRBV24-1 to TRBJ2-2; TRBD1 agrees at 7 bases. CDR3 length: 15 amino acids. Looked up from germline, CDR1 is KGHDR and CDR2 is SFDVKD. Unmatched junction bases numbered 4, after V lost 3 bases and J lost 4 bases. The CDR3 loop reads CATSDGTVATGELFF. Here the CDR3 DNA reads TGTGCCACCAGTGATGGGACAGTCGCCACCGGGGAGCTGTTTTTT.

The J gene is TRBJ1-2, the V gene TRBV7-9; D is undetermined. Per the germline V gene, CDR1 is SEHNR and CDR2 is FQNEAQ (reference sequence). The CDR3 sequence is 17 residues long. Trimming pared 2 bases from V and 1 base from J, leaving 17 bases between. The CDR3 coding sequence is TGTGCCAGCAGCTTAAGTAGTTTGCTAGAAGTTAACTATGGCTACACCTTC. As protein: CASSLSSLLEVNYGYTF.

The rearrangement joins TRBV29-1 to TRBJ2-1, with 8 bases aligning to TRBD2. The CDR3 loop spans 12 amino acids. The germline V gene encodes CDR1 SQVTM and CDR2 ANQGSEA. The junction had 3 bases not matched to a gene; V was cut back by 4 bases and J by 7 bases. The DNA for the CDR3 is TGCAGCGTTGCAGGACTAGCTAATGAGCAGTTCTTC. Amino acid sequence: CSVAGLANEQFF.

The chain has TRBV19 and TRBJ1-5, with a weak D call TRBD1 (5 bases). From germline, CDR1 is LNHDA and CDR2 SQIVND (reference sequence). Trimming removed 6 bases at V and 6 bases at J, with 18 bases between. The CDR3 sequence is 15 residues long. The CDR3 spells CASRNTGIPGQPQHF. CDR3 DNA sequence: TGTGCCAGTAGGAATACAGGAATCCCTGGTCAGCCCCAGCATTTT.

This sequence joins TRBV5-5 and TRBJ1-3; D call uncertain. The germline gives CDR1 SGHKS, CDR2 YYEKEE (reference sequence). The CDR3 is made up of 13 amino acids. Trimming cost V 2 bases and J 3 bases, with 6 bases left between them. The CDR3 DNA sequence: TGTGCCAGCAGCTTTGAGAGTGGAAACACCATATATTTT. Translating gives CASSFESGNTIYF.

The CDR3 sequence: CASSTVDPAAYNSPLHF. For the CDR3, the DNA is TGTGCCAGCAGCACCGTAGATCCCGCGGCTTATAATTCACCCCTCCACTTT. The chain has TRBV21-1 and TRBJ1-6. TRBV21-1 is listed as a pseudogene. The CDR3 covers 17 residues.

This chain joins TRBV25-1 and TRBJ2-3, with TRBD2 identical over 9 bases. Per germline, CDR1 MGHDK and CDR2 SYGVNS. With 3 bases clipped from V and 3 bases from J, the junction kept 7 bases outside the gene matches. This CDR3 is built from 16 residues. CDR3 region: CASSEYKTSGTDTQYF. CDR3 nucleotides: TGTGCCAGCAGTGAGTACAAGACTAGCGGAACAGATACGCAGTATTTT.

J is TRBJ2-3 and V is TRBV7-3, with TRBD2 as a possible D gene (5 bases). The CDR3 sequence is 16 residues long. Germline V lookup: CDR1 SGHTA, CDR2 FQGTGA. V lost 1 base, J lost 3 bases, and 14 bases lay in between. The CDR3 DNA reads as TGTGCCAGCAGCTTAAGGGCAGCCCGGAGGACAGATACGCAGTATTTT. Residues: CASSLRAARRTDTQYF. Full variable domain (outside the CDR3, taken from reference TRBV7-3 and TRBJ2-3): GAGVSQTPSNKVTEKGKYVELRCDPISGHTALYWYRQSLGQGPEFLIYFQGTGAADDSGLPNDRFFAVRPEGSVSTLKIQRTERGDSAVYLCASSLRAARRTDTQYFGPGTRLTVL.

The chain carries TRBV29-1 and TRBJ1-5; 8 bases match TRBD1. V lost 4 bases to trimming and J lost 3 bases; unmatched junction nucleotides: 2. The CDR3 sequence is 13 residues long. CDR1 is SQVTM and CDR2 is ANQGSEA in the germline V gene. CDR3 loop: CSVGTGINQPQHF. The CDR3 region has the DNA TGCAGCGTTGGGACAGGGATCAATCAGCCCCAGCATTTT.

The genes are TRBV19 and TRBJ2-2, with D perhaps matching TRBD2 (6 bases). The CDR3 loop spans 12 amino acids. Trimming took off 4 bases at V and 8 bases at J, with 8 bases between the two ends. Germline CDR1 and CDR2: LNHDA and SQIVND (reference sequence). The CDR3 region is CASSTGVGELFF. Here the CDR3 DNA reads TGTGCCAGTAGTACGGGGGTTGGGGAGCTGTTTTTT.

This chain links TRBV5-6 with TRBJ2-7; 7 nucleotides align to TRBD1. CDR3 length: 14 amino acids. The germline CDR1 and CDR2 sequences are SGHDT and YYEEEE. The ends lost 2 bases at V and 2 bases at J; junction bases unmatched: 4. The CDR3 region has the DNA TGTGCCAGCAGCTTAACAGGGGTTACCTACGAGCAGTACTTC. Amino acid sequence: CASSLTGVTYEQYF.

The chain couples TRBV19 to TRBJ2-5, with TRBD2 as a possible D gene (7 bases). V lost 4 bases and J lost 4, with 16 bases in between. Germline-derived CDR1 and CDR2 are LNHDA and SQIVND (reference sequence). CDR3 length: 15 amino acids. In DNA, the CDR3 is TGTGCCAGTAGTAGGCTAGGGGGAGGGGGAGAGACCCAGTACTTC. Translated, it gives CASSRLGGGGETQYF.

This clone is a singleton in its sample. V gene TRBV30 combines with J gene TRBJ2-3; TRBD2 agrees at 9 bases. The trim removed 3 bases at V and 0 bases at J, leaving 10 bases unmatched. CDR1 is GTSNPN and CDR2 is SVGIG in the germline V gene (reference sequence). This CDR3 contains 17 residues. The CDR3 sequence is CAWRWREGLTSTDTQYF. The CDR3 nucleotides read TGTGCCTGGAGATGGCGGGAGGGCCTAACTAGCACAGATACGCAGTATTTT.

This chain's CDR3 is CATSDGLATNTGELFF. Written as DNA, the CDR3 is TGTGCCACCAGCGACGGACTAGCGACGAACACCGGGGAGCTGTTTTTT. The V and J genes are TRBV15 and TRBJ2-2, with 9 bases aligning to TRBD2. V lost 5 bases and J lost 0; bases outside the gene matches: 4. The CDR3 contains 16 residues. Germline CDR1 and CDR2: LNHNV and YYDKDF (reference sequence).

The chain uses TRBV6-5 and TRBJ1-2; D is possibly TRBD1 (5 bases). Germline loops: CDR1 MNHEY, CDR2 SVGAGI. Trimming pared 0 bases from V and 1 base from J, leaving 9 bases between. The CDR3 loop spans 15 amino acids. The CDR3 DNA follows: TGTGCCAGCAGTTACTCATCGGGGGGTAACTATGGCTACACCTTC. Translation gives CASSYSSGGNYGYTF.

The chain recombines TRBV2 with TRBJ2-1; D is undetermined. Deletions cut 7 bases from V and 4 bases from J, with 11 bases between. Germline V gene sequence: CDR1 SNHLY, CDR2 FYNNEI. CDR3 length: 13 amino acids. CDR3 residues: CASTQTVYNEQFF. The CDR3 DNA follows: TGTGCCAGCACTCAAACAGTATACAATGAGCAGTTCTTC.

This CDR3 is CASSSSTSGGSYNEQFF. The CDR3 nucleotides are TGTGCCAGCAGCTCCTCGACTAGCGGGGGCTCCTACAATGAGCAGTTCTTC. V and J are TRBV7-8 and TRBJ2-1, with 12 bases matching TRBD2. Germline V gene lookup returns CDR1 SGHVS and CDR2 FQNEAQ. The CDR3 consists of 17 residues. V shed 4 bases and J 0 bases; nucleotides not matched to a gene: 4.

The chain carries TRBV28 and TRBJ1-3; the match to TRBD1 covers 7 bases. Looked up from germline, CDR1 is MDHEN and CDR2 is SYDVKM. J was trimmed by 1 base and V by 6 bases; bases with no gene match: 6. The CDR3 is 15 residues long. The CDR3 DNA is TGTGCCAGCAGGAACAGGGGCTTATCTGGAAACACCATATATTTT. It is translated as CASRNRGLSGNTIYF.

The gene calls are TRBV5-1 and TRBJ1-4; D perhaps matches TRBD1 (6 bases). The CDR3 extends over 14 amino acids. The germline gives CDR1 SGHRS, CDR2 YFSETQ. Trimming took 5 bases from V and 4 from J, leaving 12 bases between them. DNA of the CDR3: TGCGCCAGCAGGTCAGGGGCTAGTAATGAAAAACTGTTTTTT. Its translation is CASRSGASNEKLFF.

This clone was recorded only once. The chain joins TRBV6-5 to TRBJ2-2; D ambiguous. Germline-derived CDR1 and CDR2 are MNHEY and SVGAGI. The ends were cut back, 7 bases at V and 3 bases at J, with 12 bases in the middle. The CDR3 consists of 14 residues. The CDR3 is CASTKDIYTGELFF. DNA of the CDR3: TGTGCCAGCACTAAAGACATCTACACCGGGGAGCTGTTTTTT.

The V and J genes are TRBV27 and TRBJ2-1; maybe TRBD1 (5 bases). The germline CDR1 and CDR2 sequences are MNHEY and SMNVEV (reference sequence). The CDR3 has 16 residues. Deletions cut 4 bases from V and 0 bases from J, with 13 bases between. The CDR3, as DNA: TGTGCCAGCAGTTGGGGCTCGCGGAGCTCCTACAATGAGCAGTTCTTC. It translates to CASSWGSRSSYNEQFF.

The J gene is TRBJ2-7, the V gene TRBV7-8; 11 bases match TRBD1. Losses at the gene ends were 4 bases for V and 2 bases for J; bases not matched to a gene: 1. Germline loops: CDR1 SGHVS, CDR2 FQNEAQ. This CDR3 spans 14 amino acids. CDR3 nucleotide sequence: TGTGCCAGCAGCTCGGACAGGGGGCCCTACGAGCAGTACTTC. Translating gives CASSSDRGPYEQYF.

This chain joins TRBV5-5 and TRBJ2-7; 12 bases map to TRBD2. Germline loops: CDR1 SGHKS, CDR2 YYEKEE (reference sequence). The CDR3 runs to 16 residues. V lost 0 bases to trimming and J lost 6 bases; unmatched junction nucleotides: 7. The CDR3 loop is CASSLGTSGNFGEQYV. Here the CDR3 DNA reads TGTGCCAGCAGCTTGGGGACTAGCGGGAACTTCGGCGAGCAGTACGTC.

This clone came up once. The V gene is TRBV3-1 (or the pseudogene TRBV3-2), the J gene TRBJ2-3; 8 bases are a match to TRBD1. Germline V gene sequence: CDR1 LGHDT, CDR2 YNNKEL (reference sequence). The CDR3 runs to 16 residues. V lost 1 base and J lost 6; bases outside the gene matches: 9. CDR3 DNA: TGTGCCAGCAGCCAAGCCGGACAGGGATGGGGGGATACGCAGTATTTT. It yields the protein CASSQAGQGWGDTQYF.

The chain employs TRBV3-1 (or the pseudogene TRBV3-2) and TRBJ1-2, with D perhaps TRBD1 (5 bases). V lost 1 base and J 2 bases, leaving 20 bases between the germline ends. CDR3 length: 18 amino acids. CDR1 and CDR2 from the germline V gene are LGHDT and YNNKEL (reference sequence). CDR3 region: CASSQAVMGREVNYGYTF. The CDR3 nucleotides read TGTGCCAGCAGCCAAGCGGTGATGGGGCGCGAGGTCAACTATGGCTACACCTTC.

This chain joins TRBV9 and TRBJ1-4; 9 bases line up with TRBD1. The length of the CDR3 is 17 residues. Trimming at V came to 3 bases and at J to 2 bases, leaving 8 bases not matched to a gene. Looked up from germline, CDR1 is SGDLS and CDR2 is YYNGEE. CDR3 loop: CASSAGRTGATNEKLFF. CDR3 bases: TGTGCCAGCAGCGCGGGGAGGACAGGGGCTACTAATGAAAAACTGTTTTTT.